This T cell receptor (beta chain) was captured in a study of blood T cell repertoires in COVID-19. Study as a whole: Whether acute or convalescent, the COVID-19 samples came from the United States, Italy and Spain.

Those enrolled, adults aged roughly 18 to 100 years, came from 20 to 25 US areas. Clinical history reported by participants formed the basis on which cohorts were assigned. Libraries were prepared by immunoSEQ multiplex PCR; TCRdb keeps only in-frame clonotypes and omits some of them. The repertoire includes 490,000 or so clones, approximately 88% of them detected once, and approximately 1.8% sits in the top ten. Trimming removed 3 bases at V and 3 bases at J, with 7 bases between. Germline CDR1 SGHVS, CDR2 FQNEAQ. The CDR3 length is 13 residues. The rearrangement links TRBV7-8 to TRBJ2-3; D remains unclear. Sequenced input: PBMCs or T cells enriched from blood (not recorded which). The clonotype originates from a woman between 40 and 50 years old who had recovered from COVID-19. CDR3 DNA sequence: TGTGCCAGCAGCTTTACCAGAACAGATACGCAGTATTTT. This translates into CASSFTRTDTQYF.